These 4 T cell receptor beta chains came from one sample sequenced in a study of monozygotic twins with inflammatory bowel disease. From its re-call of the 5' RACE reads, TCRdb lists each CDR3 protein once, without DNA. The listing records 200,000 to 250,000 distinct CDR3 sequences. Sequencing used blood. The receptors shown here come from a human donor with ulcerative colitis or Crohn's disease, or a healthy co-twin of an affected twin (not recorded which).

The chain joins TRBV5-6 to TRBJ2-1; absent DNA, TCRdb's TRBD1 call cannot be checked. There are 14 residues in the CDR3. Germline values: CDR1 SGHDT, CDR2 YYEEEE. This chain's CDR3 is CASSFQAGPGEQFF.

The gene calls are TRBV9 and TRBJ1-6; TCRdb indicates TRBD1, and absent DNA this call remains unverified. Germline lookup yields CDR1 SGDLS and CDR2 YYNGEE. This CDR3 spans 14 amino acids. CDR3: CASSAASGNSPLHF.

The chain has TRBV9 and TRBJ1-1; TCRdb names TRBD1, which stays unverified in the absence of DNA. The germline CDR1 and CDR2 sequences are SGDLS and YYNGEE. The CDR3 is made up of 15 amino acids. This CDR3 reads CASSVPGGHNTEAFF. Full variable domain (missing parts from reference TRBV9 and TRBJ1-1): DSGVTQTPKHLITATGQRVTLRCSPRSGDLSVYWYQQSLDQGLQFLIQYYNGEERAKGNILERFSAQQFPDLHSELNLSSLELGDSALYFCASSVPGGHNTEAFFGQGTRLTVV.

CDR3 region: CASSGGGRGTQYF. The V call is TRBV25-1, the J call TRBJ2-3; TCRdb's D call, TRBD1, is unchecked because there is no DNA. The V gene's germline CDR1 is MGHDK and CDR2 SYGVNS. There are 13 residues in the CDR3.